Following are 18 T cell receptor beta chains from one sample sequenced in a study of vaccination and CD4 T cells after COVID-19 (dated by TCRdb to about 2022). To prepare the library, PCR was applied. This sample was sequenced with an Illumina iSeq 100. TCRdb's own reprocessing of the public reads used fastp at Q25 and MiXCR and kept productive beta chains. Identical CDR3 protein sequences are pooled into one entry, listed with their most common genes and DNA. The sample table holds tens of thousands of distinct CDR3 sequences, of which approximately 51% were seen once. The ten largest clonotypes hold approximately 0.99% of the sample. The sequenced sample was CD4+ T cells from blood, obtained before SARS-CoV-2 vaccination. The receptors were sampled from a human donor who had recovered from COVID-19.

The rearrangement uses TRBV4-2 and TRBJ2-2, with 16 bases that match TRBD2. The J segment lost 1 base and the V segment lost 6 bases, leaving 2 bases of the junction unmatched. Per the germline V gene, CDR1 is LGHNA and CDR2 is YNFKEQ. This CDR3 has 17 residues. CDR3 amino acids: CASRGLAGGRNTGELFF. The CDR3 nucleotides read TGTGCCAGCAGGGGACTAGCGGGAGGGCGGAACACCGGGGAGCTGTTTTTT.

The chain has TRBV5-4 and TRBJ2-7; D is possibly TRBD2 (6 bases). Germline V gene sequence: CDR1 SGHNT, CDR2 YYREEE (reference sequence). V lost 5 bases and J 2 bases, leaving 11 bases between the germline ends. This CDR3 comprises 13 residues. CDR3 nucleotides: TGTGCCAGCAGTTTTGCTAGCGCCTACGAGCAGTACTTC. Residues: CASSFASAYEQYF.

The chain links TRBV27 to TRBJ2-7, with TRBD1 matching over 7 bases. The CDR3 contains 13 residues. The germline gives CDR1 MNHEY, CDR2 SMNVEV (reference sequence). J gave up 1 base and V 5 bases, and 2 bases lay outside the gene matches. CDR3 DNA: TGTGCCAGCAGTCTACAGGGGTCCTACGAGCAGTACTTC. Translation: CASSLQGSYEQYF.

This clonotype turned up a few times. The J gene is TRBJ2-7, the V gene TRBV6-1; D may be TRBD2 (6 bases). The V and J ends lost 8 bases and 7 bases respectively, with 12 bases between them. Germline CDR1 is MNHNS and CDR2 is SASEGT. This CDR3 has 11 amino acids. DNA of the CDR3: TGTGCCAGCGGAGGGGAACTGGAGCAGTACTTC. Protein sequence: CASGGELEQYF.

The DNA for the CDR3 is TGTGCCAGCAGCCCCTGGACAGGGGGGAGGGAAAAACTGTTTTTT. It specifies CASSPWTGGREKLFF. This rearrangement joins TRBV7-2 to TRBJ1-4; TRBD1 matches 10 bases. Per the germline V gene, CDR1 is SGHTA and CDR2 is FQGNSA. This CDR3 region has 15 residues. The V and J ends lost 5 bases and 8 bases, in that order; junction bases with no gene match: 8. Filled out from reference TRBV7-2 and TRBJ1-4, the complete variable domain reads GAGVSQSPSNKVTEKGKDVELRCDPISGHTALYWYRQSLGQGLEFLIYFQGNSAPDKSGLPSDRFSAERTGGSVSTLTIQRTQQEDSAVYLCASSPWTGGREKLFFGSGTQLSVL.

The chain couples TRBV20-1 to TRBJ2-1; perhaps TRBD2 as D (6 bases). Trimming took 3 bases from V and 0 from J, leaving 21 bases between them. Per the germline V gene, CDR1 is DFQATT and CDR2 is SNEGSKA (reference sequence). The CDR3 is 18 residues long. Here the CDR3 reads CSASLTGEIAVSYNEQFF. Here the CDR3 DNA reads TGCAGTGCTAGTCTCACAGGCGAAATAGCGGTCTCCTACAATGAGCAGTTCTTC.

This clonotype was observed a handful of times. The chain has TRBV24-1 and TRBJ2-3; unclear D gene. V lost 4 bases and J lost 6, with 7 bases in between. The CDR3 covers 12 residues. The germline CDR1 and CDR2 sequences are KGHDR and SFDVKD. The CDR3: CATSDPGDTQYF. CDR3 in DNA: TGTGCCACCAGTGACCCCGGGGATACGCAGTATTTT.

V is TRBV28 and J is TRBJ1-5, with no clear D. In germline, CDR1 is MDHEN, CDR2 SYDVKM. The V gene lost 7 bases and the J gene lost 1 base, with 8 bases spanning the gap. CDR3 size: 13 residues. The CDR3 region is CASKELSNQPQHF. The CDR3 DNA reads TGTGCCAGCAAAGAATTGAGCAATCAGCCCCAGCATTTT.

The CDR3 sequence: CASSLRTSGSNTGELFF. CDR3 nucleotide sequence: TGTGCCAGCAGCTTAAGGACTAGCGGGTCGAACACCGGGGAGCTGTTTTTT. The rearrangement joins TRBV11-3 to TRBJ2-2; 11 nucleotides align to TRBD2. The trim removed 2 bases at V and 0 bases at J, leaving 2 bases unmatched. Germline CDR1 SGHNT, CDR2 YENEEA. The CDR3 contains 17 residues.

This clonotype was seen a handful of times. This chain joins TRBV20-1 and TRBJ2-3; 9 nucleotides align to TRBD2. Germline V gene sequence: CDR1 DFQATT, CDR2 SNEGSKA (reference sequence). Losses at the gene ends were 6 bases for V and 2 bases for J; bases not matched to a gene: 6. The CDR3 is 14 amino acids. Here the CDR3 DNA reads TGCAGTGCCAAGCCGGGACTAGCCACAGATACGCAGTATTTT. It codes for CSAKPGLATDTQYF.

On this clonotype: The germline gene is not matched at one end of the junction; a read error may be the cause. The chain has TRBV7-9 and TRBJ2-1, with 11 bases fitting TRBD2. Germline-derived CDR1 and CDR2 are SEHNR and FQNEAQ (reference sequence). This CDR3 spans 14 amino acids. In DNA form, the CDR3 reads TGTGCCAGCAGCTTAGGACTAGCGGGACGACCCTCCTACTTC. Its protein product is CASSLGLAGRPSYF.

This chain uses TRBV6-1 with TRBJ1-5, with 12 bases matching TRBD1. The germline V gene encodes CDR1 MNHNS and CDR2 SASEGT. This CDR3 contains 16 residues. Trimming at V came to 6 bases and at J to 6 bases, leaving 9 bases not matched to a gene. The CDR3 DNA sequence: TGTGCCAGCAGCCGGGGGACAGGGGGCCGGAGTCAGCCCCAGCATTTT. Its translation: CASSRGTGGRSQPQHF.

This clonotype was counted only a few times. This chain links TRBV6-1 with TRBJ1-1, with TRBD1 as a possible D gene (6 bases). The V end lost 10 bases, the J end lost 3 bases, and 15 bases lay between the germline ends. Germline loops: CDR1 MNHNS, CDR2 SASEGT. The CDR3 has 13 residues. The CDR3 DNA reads TGTGCCATATACAGGGATCTGGACACTGAAGCTTTCTTT. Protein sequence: CAIYRDLDTEAFF.

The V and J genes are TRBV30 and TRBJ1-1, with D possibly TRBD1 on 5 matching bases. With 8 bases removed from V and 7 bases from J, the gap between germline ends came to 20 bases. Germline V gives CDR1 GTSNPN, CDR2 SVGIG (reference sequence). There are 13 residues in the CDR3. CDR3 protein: CAGLFRETGEAFF. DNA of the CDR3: TGTGCCGGACTCTTCAGGGAAACTGGTGAAGCTTTCTTT.

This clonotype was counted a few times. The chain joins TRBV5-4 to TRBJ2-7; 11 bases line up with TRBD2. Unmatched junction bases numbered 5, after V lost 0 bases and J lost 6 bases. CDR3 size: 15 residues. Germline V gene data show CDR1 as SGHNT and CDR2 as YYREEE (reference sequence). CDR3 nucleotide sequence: TGTGCCAGCAGCTTGGGGGGACTAGCGGATTCCGAGCAGTACTTC. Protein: CASSLGGLADSEQYF.

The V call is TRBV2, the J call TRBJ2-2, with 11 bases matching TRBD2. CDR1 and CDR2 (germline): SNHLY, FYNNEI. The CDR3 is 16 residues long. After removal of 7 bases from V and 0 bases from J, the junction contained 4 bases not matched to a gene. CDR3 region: CASTRGLAANTGELFF. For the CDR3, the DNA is TGTGCCAGCACTCGGGGACTAGCGGCGAACACCGGGGAGCTGTTTTTT.

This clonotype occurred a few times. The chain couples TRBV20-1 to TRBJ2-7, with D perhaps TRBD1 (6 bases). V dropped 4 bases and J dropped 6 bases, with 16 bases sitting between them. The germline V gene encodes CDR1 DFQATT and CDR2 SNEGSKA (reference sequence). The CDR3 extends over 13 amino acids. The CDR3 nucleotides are TGCAGTGCTATGGCCAGGGGAGAGGTCGAGCAGTACTTC. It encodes CSAMARGEVEQYF.

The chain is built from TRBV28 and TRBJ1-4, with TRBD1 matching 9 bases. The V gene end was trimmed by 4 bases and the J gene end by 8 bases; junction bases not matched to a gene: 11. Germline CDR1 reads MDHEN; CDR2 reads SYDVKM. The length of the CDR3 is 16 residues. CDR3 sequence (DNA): TGTGCCAGCAGTTCCCCGACAGGGGGAAGGGCCGAAAAACTGTTTTTT. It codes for CASSSPTGGRAEKLFF.